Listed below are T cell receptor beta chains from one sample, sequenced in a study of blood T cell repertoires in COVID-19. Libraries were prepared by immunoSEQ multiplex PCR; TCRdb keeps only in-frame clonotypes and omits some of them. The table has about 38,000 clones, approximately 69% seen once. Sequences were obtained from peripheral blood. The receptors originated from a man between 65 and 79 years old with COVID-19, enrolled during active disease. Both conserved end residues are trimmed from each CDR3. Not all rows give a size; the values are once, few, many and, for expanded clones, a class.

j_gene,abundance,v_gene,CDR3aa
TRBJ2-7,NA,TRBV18,ASSVQVDSYEQY
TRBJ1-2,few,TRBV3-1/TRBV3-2,ASSRGGGTGFDGYT
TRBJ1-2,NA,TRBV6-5,ASSQTGTYGYT
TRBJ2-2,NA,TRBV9,ASSPYLTGGRTGELF
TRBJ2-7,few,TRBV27,ASSFGQIDEQY
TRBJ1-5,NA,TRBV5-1,ASSPAGDNQPQH
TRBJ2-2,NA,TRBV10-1,ASTGGTSGRNTGELF
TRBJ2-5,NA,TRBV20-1,SAARVETQY
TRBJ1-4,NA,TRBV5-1,ASRAANEKLF
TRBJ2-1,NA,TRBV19,ASTSGTGWVNEQF
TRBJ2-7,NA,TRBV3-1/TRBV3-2,ASSQDGTSGMEQY
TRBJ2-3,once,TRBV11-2,ASSVTSGRVADTQY
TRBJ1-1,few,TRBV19,ASSARTGGGTEAF
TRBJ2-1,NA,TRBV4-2,ASSQEGGGAYNEQF
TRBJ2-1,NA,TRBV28,ASSSPSGAARGEQF
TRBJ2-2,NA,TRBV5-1,ASSFSPGMNTGELF
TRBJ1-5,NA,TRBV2,ASSRTGAGNQPQH
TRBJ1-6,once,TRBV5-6,ASSFTGRGSPLH
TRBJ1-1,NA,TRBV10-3,AITTDYQNTEAF
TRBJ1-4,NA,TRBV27,ASRSGPAGGGKLF
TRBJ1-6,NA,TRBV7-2,ASSTWTGRAPLH
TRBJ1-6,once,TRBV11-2,ASSLLRENNSPLH
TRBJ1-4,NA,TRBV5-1,ASSWDRVGEKLF
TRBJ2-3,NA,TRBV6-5,ASSWLSEADTQY